This TCR beta chain was captured by sequencing in a study of shared clonotypes between healthy human individuals. Genomic DNA (from each subset) was split evenly across several immunoSEQ plates. The method was immunoSEQ multiplex PCR; TCRdb's version includes in-frame clones alone and lacks a portion of them. The sample holds approximately 110,000 clones; about 66% are singletons and the top ten take about 24%. CDR1 is MDHEN and CDR2 is SYDVKM in the germline V gene. The CDR3 has 19 amino acids. V dropped 6 bases and J dropped 3 bases, with 24 bases sitting between them. The rearrangement joins TRBV28 to TRBJ2-6, with D perhaps TRBD2 (6 bases). The receptor comes from a woman aged 25 to 39 in good health. Sequenced material: memory CD8+ T cells sorted from blood. The sample's subset: CD45RO+ cells pooled with CCR7-negative TemRA cells. CDR3 sequence reads: CASRPLEGRLEGGANVLTF. The CDR3 DNA sequence: TGTGCCAGCAGGCCCTTGGAGGGCAGACTAGAGGGTGGGGCCAACGTCCTGACTTTC.